This T cell receptor beta chain comes out of a study of cytomegalovirus exposure and HLA in healthy donors (dated 2017 in TCRdb). As for the study more broadly: In an earlier analysis of approximately 500 of the donors, 250 to 350 Gb of sequence data and 100 million or so unique TCR beta sequences from 150 million to 200 million T cells were reported. An early release covering just under 650 HLA-typed donors comprised 300 to 350 gigabases of sequencing data and roughly 86 million unique TCR sequences. The genetic ancestry cluster associated with self-reported Caucasian donors included 81% of the 300 to 400 genotyped donors. The study was designed to test whether signatures of past pathogen exposure could be identified by cataloging public T cell receptors. Using immunosequencing, the study profiled T cell repertoires from about 610 subjects and related those repertoires to cytomegalovirus serostatus. Along with the roughly 700-subject first cohort, a separate validation cohort of about 110 different subjects was used. To predict cytomegalovirus infection status, the study combined high-throughput TCR immunosequencing, statistical association of individual TCRs with disease status, and machine learning. To study patterns of TCR occurrence, a later analysis re-analyzed previously published TCR beta repertoires from around 660 donors and added high-resolution HLA genotyping. Rather than using new phenotypic data, the later analysis identified candidate immune exposures from TCR beta sequences and from how often those sequences occurred across donors. An earlier analysis of approximately 630 of the donors applied high-throughput TCR beta sequencing to assess whether each TCR beta V gene segment acted as functional or pseudogenic. Donor age, sex, ethnicity and CMV serostatus were compiled alongside the repertoire data. A later genetic analysis took genome-wide SNP genotypes for about three fifths of the 666 donors and used that subset as a discovery cohort. All discovery cohort repertoires had been generated using a single sequencing platform. Class I and class II HLA loci were covered by the typing at four-digit resolution. The number of typed donors differed by locus: roughly 620-640 for A, B, C, DRB1 and DQB1; 500 to 550 for DQA1; over 600 for DPA1; and 400 to 480 for DPB1. A few DR-DQ haplotypes were treated as single units for association and clustering because of strong linkage in the cohort. Among around 400 genotyped donors of the cohort, an average of approximately 240,000 unique TCR beta nucleotide sequences was sequenced per donor, of which about 19% were non-productive.

Only a few counts were recorded for this clone. It has no known antigen specificity. Nothing much larger sits one base from this clone, and base qualities are not available. Looking up the germline V gene yields CDR1 SGHRS and CDR2 YFSETQ. CDR3 length: 12 amino acids, cysteine to phenylalanine. The kept DNA is CDR3 alone, 36 bases in frame from the first base. Relative to germline, V is missing 3 bases and J is missing 5 bases, with 2 bases of the junction outside any gene match. The method behind the library was the immunoSEQ multiplex PCR assay. For the multiplex PCR, a mixture combining 60 forward primers for TCR Vbeta segments and 13 reverse primers for TCR Jbeta segments was used. The CDR3 region of rearranged TCR beta genes was amplified from genomic DNA with a multiplex PCR assay. Amplified TCR beta libraries were sequenced as 87-base-pair reads on the Illumina HiSeq System. From the authors' description of their analysis: A later analysis counted some 80 million unique TCR beta chains across the 500 to 850 repertoires, and 10 million to 11 million of these chains were shared by at least two donors. Raw reads were error-corrected and collapsed into unique sequences with a nearest-neighbor algorithm that merged closely related sequences to remove PCR and sequencing errors. CDR3 sequences were aligned to IMGT reference sequences to assign V, D and J gene segments. Each retained sequence needed at least a six-nucleotide match to both a V gene segment and a J gene segment. A rearrangement was called productive if the CDR3 had no stop codons and remained in frame with V and J, and every other rearrangement was called non-productive. Following IMGT convention, CDR3 was defined as the stretch from the second conserved V-encoded cysteine to the conserved J-encoded phenylalanine. In an earlier analysis of more than 550 of the donors, sequences lacking an unambiguous match to a single V gene segment were excluded. In an earlier analysis of approximately 590 of the donors, a V segment was called functional when productive rearrangements were above 56.7%, and segregating when the standard deviation between donors exceeded 5%. A statistical classification framework was built to diagnose cytomegalovirus status from the catalog of TCR beta chain sequences. A later analysis assigned V and J genes by comparing TCR nucleotide sequences with IMGT/GENE-DB human TR gene sequences. The TCRdist pipeline was used in a later analysis to assign CDR3 sequences and most-parsimonious VDJ recombination scenarios. In a later analysis, each TCR beta chain was defined by its CDR3 amino acid sequence together with its V-gene family, and reads without a unique V-gene family were excluded. As a way to deal with suspected cross-contamination and a sequencing artifact, a later analysis dropped roughly 620 nucleotide sequences that were highly shared and had low generation probability. A later analysis calculated a clonal expansion index for each public chain from normalized within-repertoire ranks of inferred template counts. In a later analysis, generation probabilities were computed with a VDJ recombination model fitted to out-of-frame rearrangements, and the resulting probabilities were checked against IGoR. In a later analysis, TCR-TCR, TCR-HLA and TCR-CMV co-occurrence was scored with hypergeometric tests, and a repertoire-size bias correction was applied to TCR pairs. In a later analysis, false discovery rates were estimated by permuting HLA or CMV assignments 20 times. A later analysis grouped co-occurring TCRs with DBSCAN, adding TCRdist sequence similarity when clustering within HLA-allele-positive subsets. Repertoires with fewer than 30,000 or more than 120,000 public chains were left out of co-occurrence clustering, as were five repertoires with anomalous nucleotide sharing. Held by TCRdb, this immuneACCESS table contains in-frame sequences only and omits some clones. Under half of the omission traces to an unresolved V gene where checked; the cause of the rest is unknown. V and J calls and clone size are those listed in that table; D and trimming were worked out from the DNA. This sample comprises 130,000 or so clones, approximately 85% of them detected only once. The ten top clones hold about 6.7% of the sample.

The cohort was made up of about 610 healthy bone marrow donors. Cohort members were all nominally healthy when sampled, although unrecorded immune exposures were likely present. The donor tested CMV seropositive, placing the donor among the 250 to 350 seropositive members of the cohort. A peripheral blood sample was provided by each donor, and peripheral blood mononuclear cells were used for TCR beta sequencing. Genomic DNA was extracted from the blood cell samples with the Qiagen DNeasy Blood Extraction Kit. Points the paper makes about the study in general: According to a later genetic analysis, donors in an Asian-associated ancestry cluster had fewer N-insertions in productive TCRs than the approximately 690-donor mean. According to a later analysis, parvovirus B19, influenza, CMV and Epstein-Barr virus appeared linked to several top co-occurrence clusters. A later analysis found that HLA-associated TCR beta chains were more clonally expanded and had lower generation probabilities than equally common non-associated chains. A later analysis found that TCR association rates varied across HLA loci, with DRB1 alleles showing the most associated TCRs and HLA-C alleles the fewest. Linkage disequilibrium might explain the correlated functional status among segregating V segments, but an unknown experimental factor could not be excluded. The study listed 150 to 200 TCR beta chains as associated with cytomegalovirus. In an earlier analysis of approximately 600 of the donors, most TCR beta V segments were observed in productive rearrangements about 87% or about 30% of the time, broadly matching IMGT annotations. A few of the identified cytomegalovirus-associated TCR beta chains were confirmed in vitro to be specific for cytomegalovirus antigens. While some public TCRs were present in many individuals, most TCR sequences turned up only very rarely across donors. A further reported finding was that TCR beta sequences accurately predicted the HLA-A and HLA-B alleles for most subjects in the first cohort. It was suggested by the authors that the approach could potentially be generalized to other disease states and immunological phenotypes. According to a later analysis, most CMV-associated TCR beta chains appeared to be HLA-restricted, and the HLA associations seemed to be driven largely by CMV exposure. Immune exposure information for the cohort was limited to CMV serostatus. The 87-base-pair reads could not distinguish some IMGT-functional V segments, including TRBV6-2 and TRBV6-3, so those segments were excluded. At a false discovery rate of 0.05, a later analysis linked around 15,000 TCR beta sequences to specific HLA alleles. The presence/absence analyses assumed that sequencing depth was roughly uniform across donors, and that assumption may not be true. Because HLA typing was unavailable for some donors at each locus, only the typed subset was used in association tests. Assigning TCR associations to individual alleles was difficult when HLA alleles, especially DR and DQ, strongly co-occurred. The classifier was reported to diagnose cytomegalovirus status with high specificity and sensitivity in both the original cohort and the validation cohort. In a later genetic analysis, a missense DCLRE1C variant was associated with V-gene and J-gene trimming of TCR beta chains, and the association was replicated in an independent cohort. This cohort had only TCR beta chains sequenced, and the lack of alpha or paired-chain data limited which features could be detected. A cluster of highly shared sequence variants was judged likely to be a technical artifact of the sequencing pipeline. The earlier analysis of approximately 560 of the donors excluded some 16 rarely observed V segments, including chromosome 9 orphons, because counts were too low.

The chain is encoded by TRBV5-1 joined to TRBJ2-7; 7 bases in the middle match TRBD2. The receptor was derived from a woman aged 30 to 39 in good health and CMV-seropositive. The sequenced sample consisted of PBMCs. CDR3 region: CASSSGTNEQYF. The DNA reads TGCGCCAGCAGCTCCGGGACTAACGAGCAGTACTTC.